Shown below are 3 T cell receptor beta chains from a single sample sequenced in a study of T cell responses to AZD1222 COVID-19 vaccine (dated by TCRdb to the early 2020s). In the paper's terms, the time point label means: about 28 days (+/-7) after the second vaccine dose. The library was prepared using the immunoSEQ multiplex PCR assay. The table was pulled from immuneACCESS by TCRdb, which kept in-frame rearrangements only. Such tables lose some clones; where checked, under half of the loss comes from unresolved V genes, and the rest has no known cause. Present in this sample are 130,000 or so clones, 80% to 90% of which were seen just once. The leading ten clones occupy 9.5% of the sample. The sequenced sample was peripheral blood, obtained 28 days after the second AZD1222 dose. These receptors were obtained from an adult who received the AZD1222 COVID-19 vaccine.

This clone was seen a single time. The CDR3 here is CASSLAILGRDTEAFF. CDR3 sequence (DNA): TGCGCCAGCAGCTTGGCCATCTTAGGCAGGGACACTGAAGCTTTCTTT. The chain is built from TRBV5-1 and TRBJ1-1; maybe TRBD1 (5 bases). Germline V lookup: CDR1 SGHRS, CDR2 YFSETQ. V was clipped by 0 bases and J by 3 bases, with 15 bases between them. The CDR3 loop spans 16 amino acids.

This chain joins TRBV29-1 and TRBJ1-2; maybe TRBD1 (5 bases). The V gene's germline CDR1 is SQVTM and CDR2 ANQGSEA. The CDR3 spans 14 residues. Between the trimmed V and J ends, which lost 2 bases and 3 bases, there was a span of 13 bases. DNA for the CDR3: TGCAGCGTTGAACCCTCAGGGAGGGACTATGGCTACACCTTC. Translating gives CSVEPSGRDYGYTF.

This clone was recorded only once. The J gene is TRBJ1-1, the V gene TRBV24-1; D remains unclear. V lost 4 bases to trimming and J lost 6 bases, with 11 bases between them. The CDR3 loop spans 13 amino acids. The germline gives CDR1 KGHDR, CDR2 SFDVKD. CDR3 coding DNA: TGTGCCACCAGTGACTCCTACAACTCTGAAGCTTTCTTT. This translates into CATSDSYNSEAFF.